This T cell receptor (beta chain) was sequenced in a study of cytotoxic CD8 clonotypes in ibrutinib-treated CLL. Overall study findings and caveats: Treatment left the uncommon public clonotypes either contracted or stable in frequency.

The V gene lost 8 bases and the J gene lost 5 bases, with 13 bases spanning the gap. From germline, CDR1 is LNHDA and CDR2 SQIVND (reference sequence). CDR3 length: 12 amino acids. On this clone: The target antigen is unknown.

Method: immunoSEQ multiplex PCR; TCRdb's copy keeps in-frame clones and lacks some. The sample shows roughly 300,000 clones, more than 70% of them seen only once. The chain has TRBV19 and TRBJ2-7; no firm D call. The sequence derives from a human donor with chronic lymphocytic leukemia. The sample in question was PBMCs, obtained at disease progression, from a patient treated with ibrutinib. CDR3: CASQGYKDEQYF. The CDR3 DNA sequence: TGTGCCAGTCAAGGATACAAGGACGAGCAGTACTTC.